The sequence of this TCR beta chain was determined in a study of CD8 T cells in Susac syndrome. Reverse transcription of roughly 0.5 to 1 ug RNA was carried out with random hexamers. TCRdb recomputed calls from the immunoSEQ multiplex PCR reads with MiXCR, one row per CDR3 protein. The table has around 150,000 distinct CDR3 sequences, nearly 95% seen once. Looked up from germline, CDR1 is MDHEN and CDR2 is SYDVKM. J gave up 3 bases and V 5 bases, and 15 bases lay outside the gene matches. The CDR3 extends over 18 amino acids. This clonotype was recorded only once. This clonotype was sampled from a human donor in good health. This chain joins TRBV28 and TRBJ2-4, with 8 bases lining up with TRBD2. The sample consisted of CD8+ T cells from PBMCs. CDR3 sequence: CASSPRGSGSRSKNIQYF. CDR3 bases: TGTGCCAGCAGTCCCCGAGGGAGCGGGAGTAGGAGCAAAAACATTCAGTACTTC.